This T cell receptor beta chain appears in the sequencing data of a study of blood T cell repertoires in COVID-19. In the original analysis: Nucleated cell number was recorded as an estimate derived from reference gene primer amplification. The repertoire was sequenced with immunoSEQ multiplex PCR; TCRdb's copy has only in-frame clones and lacks some. D and trimming were read from the DNA, whereas the V and J calls and clone size are those reported in that table. The sample carries 140,000 to 150,000 clones, roughly 90% recorded once. The germline gives CDR1 SNHLY, CDR2 FYNNEI. Losses at the gene ends were 7 bases for V and 1 base for J; bases not matched to a gene: 5. CDR3 size: 14 residues.

The clonotype comes from a young woman with acute COVID-19. The chain joins TRBV2 to TRBJ2-5, with 8 bases identical to TRBD1. Material: PBMCs or T cells enriched from blood (not recorded which). CDR3 loop: CASKVGTGQETQYF. The CDR3 DNA follows: TGTGCCAGCAAAGTTGGGACAGGCCAAGAGACCCAGTACTTC. The variable domain in full, completed from reference TRBV2 and TRBJ2-5, reads EPEVTQTPSHQVTQMGQEVILRCVPISNHLYFYWYRQILGQKVEFLVSFYNNEISEKSEIFDDQFSVERPDGSNFTLKIRSTKLEDSAMYFCASKVGTGQETQYFGPGTRLLVL.